This TCR beta chain emerged from a study of Graves' ophthalmopathy and Graves' hyperthyroidism (dated by TCRdb to 2017 to 2018). Turning to the overall study: Peripheral blood samples were taken at the time of initial diagnosis, before any treatment was given. T-cell repertoires of thyroid tissue and blood were compared in more than 5 hyperthyroidism patients. An independent validation cohort comprised 18 to 20 hyperthyroidism patients and 15 to 17 patients who later progressed from hyperthyroidism to ophthalmopathy. To explore V-J signatures that separate ophthalmopathy from hyperthyroidism, a discovery set of approximately 100 patients was enrolled, consisting of about 45 with ophthalmopathy and 57 with stable hyperthyroidism. The study used TCR beta repertoire signatures to distinguish Graves' ophthalmopathy from Graves' hyperthyroidism and to predict progression to ophthalmopathy. In total, 135 blood samples were TCR-sequenced: fewer than 50 ophthalmopathy, around 75 hyperthyroidism and roughly 17 hyperthyroidism-to-ophthalmopathy patients. Following sampling, methimazole starting at 30 mg daily was administered to hyperthyroidism patients, and high-dose intravenous methylprednisolone was administered to ophthalmopathy patients.

On the study overall, not on this receptor specifically: No statistical method was used to set the sample size in advance, and the investigators knew which group each participant was assigned to. Among expanded thyroid clonotypes with frequency above 0.001, most also showed up in blood, which suggests that blood repertoires may reflect the thyroid immune response. In validation, the model predicted ophthalmopathy progression with 70.59% sensitivity and around 72% specificity; eleven to twelve predicted patients were CT-confirmed with GO in a median of 6.5 months. In cross-validation, the 13-signature model distinguished ophthalmopathy from stable hyperthyroidism with 85% to 90% sensitivity and around 82% specificity, and in the test set the corresponding values were 80% and 75%.

The CDR3 numbers 15 residues from cysteine through phenylalanine. Of the read, only the CDR3 DNA is kept; its 45 bases are in frame from base 1. V is cut by 0 bases and J by 5 bases, and the space between the germline ends is 14 bases. CDR1 ENHRY and CDR2 SYGVKD were looked up in the germline V gene. Ophthalmopathy patients had moderately to severely active disease, Clinical Activity Score of at least 3, NOSPECS grade of at least 4, and disease duration under 3 months. Patients with other autoimmune diseases, uncontrolled infections, pregnancy or lactation were excluded from the study. Clinical symptoms, serum thyroxine, TRAb, thyroid ultrasound and orbital computed tomography formed the basis of the diagnosis. Using Ficoll-Paque density gradient centrifugation, PBMCs were isolated from about 9.2 ml of fresh peripheral blood. Total RNA was extracted using Trizol reagent, and RNA quality was checked on an Agilent 2100 Bioanalyzer.

For repertoire sequencing, TCR beta CDR3 regions were amplified from RNA transcripts. The first round of RT-PCR was done with HTBI primers and the Qiagen OneStep RT-PCR kit, and was followed by a second round of multiplex PCR, then size selection and purification. Libraries were sequenced on an Illumina HiSeq2000 using paired-end 100 bp reads. The original pipeline was this. SOAPnuke was used for read processing, and reads with adapters, uncalled bases, a mean Phred below 15, or no exact constant-primer or identifier match were discarded. High-quality paired reads were merged with COPE v1.2.5. Each unique nucleotide sequence was defined as a clonotype, and clonotypes were aligned to IMGT TRB V, D and J references with MiTCR v1.1. The analysis was limited to V-J combinations with a frequency above 0.0001, which together covered just over 98% of the repertoires. For each V-J combination, a TCR clonal expansion and chaos score was defined as F50 clonal expansion divided by the chaos observed in the TCRdist matrix. Features were reduced by Welch's t-statistics and random forest to around 14 V-J combinations, which fed a naive Bayes classifier. Thyroid-blood repertoire similarity was quantified with the Morisita-Horn index. TCRdb handled the public reads itself, with Q25 trimming in fastp and clone calling in MiXCR, and kept productive beta chains. Rows are combined by CDR3 protein, so each entry shows the most common genes and DNA. TCRdb's processing, not the authors', yielded these V and J calls. The sample table shows a few hundred thousand distinct CDR3 sequences, and roughly a sixth are seen once. The top ten hold more than 9% of the sample.

This clonotype was seen repeatedly, ten times or more. Its cognate antigen has yet to be identified. Base qualities were left out, and no much larger clone turns up one base away. The source is an adult man with Graves' ophthalmopathy. The sequence joins TRBV10-3 to TRBJ2-7; matching of 6 bases hints at TRBD1 as the D gene. The sample taken for sequencing was peripheral blood. CDR3 protein: CAISESLQGPNEQYF. The nucleotides read TGTGCCATCAGTGAGTCTCTGCAGGGGCCAAACGAGCAGTACTTC.